The clone carrying this TCR beta chain has a handful of counts. The study ran its PCR with 60 Vbeta and 13 Jbeta primers. Assay used: immunoSEQ multiplex PCR; TCRdb lists only in-frame clones, some missing. The sample records fewer than 200,000 clones, over 75% being singletons. This sample was taken from a study of cytomegalovirus exposure and HLA in healthy donors. The CDR3 runs to 14 residues. V lost 5 bases, J lost 9 bases, and 13 bases stayed unmatched. Germline CDR1 LNHDA, CDR2 SQIVND (reference sequence). Input material: PBMCs. The chain has TRBV19 and TRBJ2-7; TRBD2 matches 7 bases. The sequence came from a woman in her forties or fifties in good health and CMV-seropositive. For the CDR3, the DNA is TGTGCCAGTAGTGCTGGACCCCCGGGGGGAGTGCAGTACTTC. Translation gives CASSAGPPGGVQYF. The variable domain in full, with the rest retrieved from reference TRBV19 and TRBJ2-7, is DGGITQSPKYLFRKEGQNVTLSCEQNLNHDAMYWYRQDPGQGLRLIYYSQIVNDFQKGDIAEGYSVSREKKESFPLTVTSAQKNPTAFYLCASSAGPPGGVQYFGPGTRLTVT.